This TCR beta chain was sequenced in a study of Tregs in tolerant kidney transplant recipients. Across the study: Recipients received nonmyeloablative bone marrow transplants from related graft donors, with transient mixed chimerism. Regarding the study as a whole: For some patients, primers changed over time, blocking nucleotide-level comparison.

This table comes from immunoSEQ multiplex PCR, and its TCRdb copy is limited to in-frame clones, with some not included. This sample has some 55,000 clones; approximately 85% occur once, and the top ten carry around 2.3%. Germline V gene sequence: CDR1 SGHTS, CDR2 YDEGEE. This CDR3 contains 11 residues. Between the trimmed V and J ends, which lost 1 base and 4 bases, there was a span of 0 bases. Worth noting for this clone: Its antigen is as yet unknown.

This specimen consisted of Tregs from blood, obtained before the transplant. The sequence was collected from a human donor who received a combined kidney and bone marrow transplant. V and J are TRBV5-8 and TRBJ2-1; D call uncertain. The CDR3 nucleotides read TGTGCCAGCAGCTTGTACAATGAGCAGTTCTTC. It is translated as CASSLYNEQFF. The variable domain in full, with the rest retrieved from reference TRBV5-8 and TRBJ2-1, is EAGVTQSPTHLIKTRGQQATLRCSPISGHTSVYWYQQALGLGLQFLLWYDEGEERNRGNFPPRFSGRQFPNYSSELNVNALELEDSALYLCASSLYNEQFFGPGTRLTVL.